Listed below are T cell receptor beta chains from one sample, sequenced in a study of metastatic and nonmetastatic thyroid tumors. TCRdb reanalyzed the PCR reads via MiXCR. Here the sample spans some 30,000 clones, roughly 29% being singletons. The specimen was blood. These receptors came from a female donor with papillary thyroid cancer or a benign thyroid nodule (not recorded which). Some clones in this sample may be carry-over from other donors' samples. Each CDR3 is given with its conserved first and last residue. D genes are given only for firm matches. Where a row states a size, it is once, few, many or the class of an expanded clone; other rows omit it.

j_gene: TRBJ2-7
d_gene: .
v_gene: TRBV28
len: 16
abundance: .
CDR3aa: CASRPGGAGHTNEQYF
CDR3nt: TGTGCCAGCAGGCCCGGTGGAGCGGGACATACCAACGAGCAGTACTTC

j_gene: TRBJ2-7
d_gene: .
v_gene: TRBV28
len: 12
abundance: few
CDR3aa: CASSSTPREQYF
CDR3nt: TGTGCCAGCAGTTCGACCCCGCGCGAGCAGTACTTC

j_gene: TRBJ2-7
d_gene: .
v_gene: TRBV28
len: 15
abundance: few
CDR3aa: CASRKTATESYEQYF
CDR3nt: TGTGCCAGCAGAAAAACCGCGACAGAATCCTACGAGCAGTACTTC

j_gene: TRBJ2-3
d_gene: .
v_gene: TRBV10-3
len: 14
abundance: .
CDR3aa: CAISDSRGSDTQYF
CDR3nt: TGTGCCATCAGTGACTCCAGGGGCTCAGATACGCAGTATTTT

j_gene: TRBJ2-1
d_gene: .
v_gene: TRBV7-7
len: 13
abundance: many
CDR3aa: CASSLSPDNEQFF
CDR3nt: TGTGCTAGCAGCTTATCCCCTGACAATGAGCAGTTCTTC

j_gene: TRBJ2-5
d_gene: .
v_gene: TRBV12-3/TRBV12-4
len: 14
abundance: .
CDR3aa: CASSLQETQETQYF
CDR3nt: TGTGCCAGCAGCTTACAGGAGACGCAAGAGACCCAGTACTTC

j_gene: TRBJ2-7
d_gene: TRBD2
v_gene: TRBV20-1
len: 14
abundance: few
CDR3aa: CSALGEGRALEQYF
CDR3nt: TGCAGTGCCCTGGGGGAGGGACGGGCCTTAGAGCAGTACTTC

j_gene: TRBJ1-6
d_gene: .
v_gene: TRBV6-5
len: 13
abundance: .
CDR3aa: CASSSTGNSPLHF
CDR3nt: TGTGCCAGCAGTTCGACGGGGAATTCACCCCTCCACTTT

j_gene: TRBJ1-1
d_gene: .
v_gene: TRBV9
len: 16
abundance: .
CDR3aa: CASSVLSGSMNTEAFF
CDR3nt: TGTGCCAGCAGCGTCCTCTCCGGGAGCATGAACACTGAAGCTTTCTTT

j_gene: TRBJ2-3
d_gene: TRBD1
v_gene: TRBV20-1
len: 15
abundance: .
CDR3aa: CSARTGASSTDTQYF
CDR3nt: TGCAGTGCTCGGACAGGGGCTTCTAGCACAGATACGCAGTATTTT

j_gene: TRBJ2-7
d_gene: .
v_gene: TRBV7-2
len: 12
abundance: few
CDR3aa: CASSLAQVGQYF
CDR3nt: TGTGCCAGCAGCTTAGCCCAGGTGGGGCAGTACTTC

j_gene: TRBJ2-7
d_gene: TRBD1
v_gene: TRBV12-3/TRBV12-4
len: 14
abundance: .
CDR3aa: CASSLGTGTVVGYF
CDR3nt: TGTGCCAGCAGTTTAGGGACAGGCACAGTTGTGGGGTACTTC

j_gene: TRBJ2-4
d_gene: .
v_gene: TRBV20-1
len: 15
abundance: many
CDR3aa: CSARPRQYAKNIQYF
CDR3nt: TGCAGTGCTAGACCCCGACAGTATGCCAAAAACATTCAGTACTTC

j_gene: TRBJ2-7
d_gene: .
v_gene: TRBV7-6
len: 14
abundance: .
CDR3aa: CASSLGHRANEQYF
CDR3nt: TGTGCCAGCAGCTTAGGGCATAGGGCCAACGAGCAGTACTTC

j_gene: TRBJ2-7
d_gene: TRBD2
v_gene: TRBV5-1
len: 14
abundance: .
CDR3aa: CASSHREGRNEQYF
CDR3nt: TGCGCCAGCAGCCACCGGGAGGGCCGTAACGAGCAGTACTTC

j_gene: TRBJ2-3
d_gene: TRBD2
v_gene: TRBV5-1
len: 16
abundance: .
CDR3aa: CASSLGVAGVSDTQYF
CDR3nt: TGCGCCAGCAGCTTGGGAGTAGCGGGAGTTTCAGATACGCAGTATTTT

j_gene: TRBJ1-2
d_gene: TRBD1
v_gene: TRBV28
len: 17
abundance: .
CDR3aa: CASSLQGQGWGDYGYTF
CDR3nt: TGTGCCAGCAGTTTACAGGGACAGGGATGGGGTGACTATGGCTACACCTTC

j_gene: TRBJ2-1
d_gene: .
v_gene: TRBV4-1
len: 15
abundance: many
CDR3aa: CASSPLGTGGDEQFF
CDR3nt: TGCGCCAGCAGCCCCTTAGGGACTGGCGGGGATGAGCAGTTCTTC

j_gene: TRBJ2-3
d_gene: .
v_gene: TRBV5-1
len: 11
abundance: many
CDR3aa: CASSLETTQYF
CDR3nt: TGCGCCAGCAGCTTGGAGACTACGCAGTATTTT

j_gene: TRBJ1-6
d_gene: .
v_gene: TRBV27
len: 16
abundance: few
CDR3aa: CASSLRGGPYNSPLHF
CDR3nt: TGTGCCAGCAGTTTAAGAGGGGGTCCGTATAATTCACCCCTCCACTTT

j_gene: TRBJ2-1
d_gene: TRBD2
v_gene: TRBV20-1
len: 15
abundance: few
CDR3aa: CSAREPSGGYNEQFF
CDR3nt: TGCAGTGCTAGGGAGCCTAGCGGGGGGTACAATGAGCAGTTCTTC

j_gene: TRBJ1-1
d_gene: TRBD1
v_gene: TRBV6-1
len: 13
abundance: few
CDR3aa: CASAGQGDTEAFF
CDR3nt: TGTGCCAGCGCAGGACAGGGGGATACTGAAGCTTTCTTT

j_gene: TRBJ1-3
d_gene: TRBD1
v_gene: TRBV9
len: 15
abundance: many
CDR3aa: CASSAGGTAGSTIYF
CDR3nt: TGTGCCAGCAGCGCCGGCGGGACAGCCGGATCCACCATATATTTT

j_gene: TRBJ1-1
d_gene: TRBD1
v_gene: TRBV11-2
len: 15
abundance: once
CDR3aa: CASSVRDSSNTEAFF
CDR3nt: TGTGCCAGCAGCGTCAGGGACAGTTCGAACACTGAAGCTTTCTTT

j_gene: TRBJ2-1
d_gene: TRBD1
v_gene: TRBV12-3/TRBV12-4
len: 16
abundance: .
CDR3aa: CASSLSGTGGFNEQFF
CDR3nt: TGTGCCAGCAGTTTGTCCGGGACAGGGGGCTTTAATGAGCAGTTCTTC

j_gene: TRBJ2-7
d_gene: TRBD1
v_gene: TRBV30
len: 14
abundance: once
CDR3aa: CAWRRRGTGGEQYF
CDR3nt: TGTGCCTGGAGACGGCGAGGGACAGGGGGCGAGCAGTACTTC

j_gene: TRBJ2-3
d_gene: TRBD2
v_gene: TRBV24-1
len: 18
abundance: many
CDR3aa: CATSEASAGEGGTDTQYF
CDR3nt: TGTGCCACCAGTGAGGCCTCAGCGGGAGAGGGGGGCACAGATACGCAGTATTTT

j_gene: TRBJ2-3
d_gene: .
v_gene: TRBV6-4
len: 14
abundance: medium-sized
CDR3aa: CASSDRLPSDTQYF
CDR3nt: TGTGCCAGCAGTGACCGCCTCCCCTCAGATACGCAGTATTTT

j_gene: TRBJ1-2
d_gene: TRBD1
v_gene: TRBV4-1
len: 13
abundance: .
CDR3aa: CASSPGQIYGYTF
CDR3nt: TGCGCCAGCAGCCCGGGACAGATCTATGGCTACACCTTC

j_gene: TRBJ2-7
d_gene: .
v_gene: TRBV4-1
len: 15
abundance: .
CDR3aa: CASSPSRDPSYEQYF
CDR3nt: TGCGCCAGCAGCCCCTCCAGAGACCCCTCCTACGAGCAGTACTTC

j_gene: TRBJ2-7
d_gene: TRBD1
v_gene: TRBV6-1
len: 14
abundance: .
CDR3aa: CASSDGQGGSEQYF
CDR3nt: TGTGCCAGCAGTGACGGACAGGGTGGGTCGGAGCAGTACTTC

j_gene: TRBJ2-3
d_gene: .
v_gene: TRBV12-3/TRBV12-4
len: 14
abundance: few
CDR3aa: CASSFPGSPDTQYF
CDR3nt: TGTGCCAGCAGTTTTCCGGGTTCCCCAGATACGCAGTATTTT

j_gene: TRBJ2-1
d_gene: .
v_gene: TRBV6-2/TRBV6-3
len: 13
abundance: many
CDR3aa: CASRRSSYNEQFF
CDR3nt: TGTGCCAGCCGCCGGAGCTCCTACAATGAGCAGTTCTTC

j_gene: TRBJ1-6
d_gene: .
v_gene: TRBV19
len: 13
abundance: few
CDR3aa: CASSPRTNSPLHF
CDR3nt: TGTGCCAGTAGCCCGAGGACAAATTCACCCCTCCACTTT

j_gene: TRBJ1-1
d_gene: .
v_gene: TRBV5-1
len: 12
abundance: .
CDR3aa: CASSTENTEAFF
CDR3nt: TGCGCCAGCAGTACAGAGAACACTGAAGCTTTCTTT

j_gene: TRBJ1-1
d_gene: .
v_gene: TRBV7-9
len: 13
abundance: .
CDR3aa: CASSSTGNTEAFF
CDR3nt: TGTGCCAGCAGCTCCACGGGGAACACTGAAGCTTTCTTT

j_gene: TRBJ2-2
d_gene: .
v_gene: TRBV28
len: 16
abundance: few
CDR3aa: CASTKNGVGNTGELFF
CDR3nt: TGTGCCAGCACCAAAAATGGCGTGGGGAACACCGGGGAGCTGTTTTTT

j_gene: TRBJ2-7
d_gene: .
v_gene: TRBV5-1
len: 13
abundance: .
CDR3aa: CASSSRGFYEQYF
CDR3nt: TGCGCCAGCAGCTCCAGGGGATTCTACGAGCAGTACTTC

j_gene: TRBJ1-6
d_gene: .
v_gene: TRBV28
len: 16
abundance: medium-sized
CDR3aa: CASSPAAGGWDSPLHF
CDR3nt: TGTGCCAGCAGTCCCGCGGCGGGGGGGTGGGATTCACCCCTCCACTTT

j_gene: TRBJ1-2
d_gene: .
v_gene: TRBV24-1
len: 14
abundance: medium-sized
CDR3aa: CATSVPLQVDGYTF
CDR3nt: TGTGCCACCAGTGTTCCCTTACAGGTAGATGGCTACACCTTC

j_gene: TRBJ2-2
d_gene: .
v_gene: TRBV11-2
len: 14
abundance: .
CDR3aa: CASSARPGIGELFF
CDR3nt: TGTGCCAGCAGCGCAAGACCGGGGATCGGGGAGCTGTTTTTT

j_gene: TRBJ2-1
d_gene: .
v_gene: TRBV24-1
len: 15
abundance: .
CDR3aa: CATSDCPRPSHEQFF
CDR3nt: TGTGCCACCAGTGATTGCCCCAGACCATCACATGAGCAGTTCTTC

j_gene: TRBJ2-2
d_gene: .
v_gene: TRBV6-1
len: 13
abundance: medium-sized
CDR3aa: CASRKANTGELFF
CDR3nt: TGTGCCAGCAGAAAAGCGAACACCGGGGAGCTGTTTTTT

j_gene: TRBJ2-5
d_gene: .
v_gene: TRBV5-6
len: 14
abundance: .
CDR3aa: CASSLIGAGETQYF
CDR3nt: TGTGCCAGCAGCTTGATTGGGGCGGGTGAGACCCAGTACTTC

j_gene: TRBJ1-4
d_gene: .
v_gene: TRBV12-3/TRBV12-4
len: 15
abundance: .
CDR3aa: CASSPQQGLNEKLFF
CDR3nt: TGTGCCAGCAGTCCTCAGCAGGGTCTTAATGAAAAACTGTTTTTT

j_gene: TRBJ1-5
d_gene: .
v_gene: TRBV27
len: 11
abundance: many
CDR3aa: CASRDYPPQHF
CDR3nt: TGTGCCAGCAGAGATTACCCGCCCCAGCATTTT

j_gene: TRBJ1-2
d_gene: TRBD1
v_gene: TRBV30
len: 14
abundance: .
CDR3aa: CAWSETGGNYGYTF
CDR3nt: TGTGCCTGGAGTGAGACAGGGGGCAATTATGGCTACACCTTC

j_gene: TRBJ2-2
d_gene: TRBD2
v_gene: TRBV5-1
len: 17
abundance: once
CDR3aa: CASSLGLAGASTGELFF
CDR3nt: TGCGCCAGCAGCCTGGGACTAGCGGGAGCGAGCACCGGGGAGCTGTTTTTT

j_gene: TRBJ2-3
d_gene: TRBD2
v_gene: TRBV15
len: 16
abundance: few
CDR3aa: CATSRDRAGRTDTQYF
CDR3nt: TGTGCCACCAGCAGAGATCGAGCGGGACGCACAGATACGCAGTATTTT

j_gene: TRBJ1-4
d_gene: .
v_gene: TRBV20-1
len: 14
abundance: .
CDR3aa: CSARVRGKNEKLFF
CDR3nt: TGCAGTGCTCGCGTCAGGGGAAAAAATGAAAAACTGTTTTTT

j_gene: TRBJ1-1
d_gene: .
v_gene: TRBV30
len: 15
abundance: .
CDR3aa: CAWSVSPLTHAEAFF
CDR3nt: TGTGCCTGGAGTGTATCCCCTCTGACTCACGCTGAAGCTTTCTTT

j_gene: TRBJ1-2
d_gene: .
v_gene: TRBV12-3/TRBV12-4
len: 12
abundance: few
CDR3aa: CASSFYSNGYTF
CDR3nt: TGTGCCAGCAGTTTCTACAGCAATGGCTACACCTTC

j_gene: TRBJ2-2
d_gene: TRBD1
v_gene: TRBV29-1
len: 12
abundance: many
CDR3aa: CSVAQGNGELFF
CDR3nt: TGCAGCGTTGCACAGGGGAACGGGGAGCTGTTTTTT

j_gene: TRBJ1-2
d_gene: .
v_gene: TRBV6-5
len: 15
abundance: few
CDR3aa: CASSYSTAGGYGYTF
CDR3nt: TGTGCCAGCAGTTACTCGACAGCCGGGGGCTATGGCTACACCTTC

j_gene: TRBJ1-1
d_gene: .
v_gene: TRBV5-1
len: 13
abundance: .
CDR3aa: CASSLETGSEAFF
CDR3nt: TGCGCCAGCAGCTTGGAAACCGGGTCCGAAGCTTTCTTT

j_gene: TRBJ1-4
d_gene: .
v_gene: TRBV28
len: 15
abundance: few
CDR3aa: CASSPWDTGNEKLFF
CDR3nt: TGTGCCAGCAGTCCCTGGGACACCGGTAATGAAAAACTGTTTTTT

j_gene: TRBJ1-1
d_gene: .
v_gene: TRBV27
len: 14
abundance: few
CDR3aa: CASSVRGGYTEAFF
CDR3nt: TGTGCCAGCAGTGTCAGGGGAGGGTACACTGAAGCTTTCTTT

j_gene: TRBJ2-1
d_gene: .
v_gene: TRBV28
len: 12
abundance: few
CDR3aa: CASSRMRNEQFF
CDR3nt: TGTGCCAGCAGTAGGATGCGCAATGAGCAGTTCTTC

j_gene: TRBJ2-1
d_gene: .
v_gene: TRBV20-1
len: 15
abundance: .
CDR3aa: CSARDVKSSYNEQFF
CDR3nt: TGCAGTGCTAGAGATGTTAAGAGCTCCTACAATGAGCAGTTCTTC

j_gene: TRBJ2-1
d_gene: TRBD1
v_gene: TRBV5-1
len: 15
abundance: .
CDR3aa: CASSWDRGPKREQFF
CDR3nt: TGCGCCAGCAGCTGGGACAGGGGCCCAAAACGGGAGCAGTTCTTC